This T cell receptor beta chain was identified in a study of T-cell memory formation after mild COVID-19. Notes on the study in general: Clones contracting across day 15 to 85 had a balanced CD4/CD8 profile; later expanding clones leaned CD4+. There was no confirmation that second-wave clones peaking on day 37 were SARS-CoV-2 specific. Researchers found some responding clones in pre-infection memory, a sign that cross-reactive memory joined.

J was trimmed by 5 bases and V by 5 bases; bases with no gene match: 15. This CDR3 spans 17 amino acids. Looked up from germline, CDR1 is MNHEY and CDR2 is SMNVEV (reference sequence). MiXCR, applied by TCRdb to the 5' RACE reads, yields one record per CDR3 protein. The sample records roughly 260,000 distinct CDR3 sequences, about a sixth being singletons. Comment on this clonotype: The antigen is undetermined.

Sequencing was carried out using PBMCs or a T cell subset sorted from them (not recorded which). The receptor was derived from a man aged 18 to 35 who had mild COVID-19 (a few samples of this study predate the infection). Cell type and time point are not known. The chain employs TRBV27 and TRBJ1-1; 9 nucleotides agree with TRBD1. CDR3 protein: CASSQRGHGTGRTEAFF. CDR3 nucleotide sequence: TGTGCCAGCAGTCAACGCGGACACGGGACAGGGAGGACTGAAGCTTTCTTT.